This T cell receptor beta chain originates from a study of vaccination effects on CD4 cells after COVID-19. Study-level findings and limits: Clones that were induced by infection or by vaccine showed marked contraction late after vaccination.

The CDR3 spans 12 residues. Deletions cut 2 bases from V and 4 bases from J, with 6 bases between. The germline V gene has CDR1 LGHDT and CDR2 YNNKEL (reference sequence). Before sequencing, viral peptide pools were used by the ViraFEST assay to expand antigen-specific CD4+ T cells. Culture lasted around eleven days before CD4+ T cell isolation. Nucleocapsid antibody tests were negative, and the vaccine recipients had no prior SARS-CoV-2 infection. Worth noting for this clone: The antigen is undetermined.

Produced via immunoSEQ multiplex PCR; TCRdb's table is partial and in-frame only. The data show about 27,000 clones, around three quarters seen once. This TCR was recovered from a human donor who received a COVID-19 vaccine. Specimen: CD4+ T cells from PBMCs cultured with HCoV-NL63 spike peptides, collected before COVID-19 vaccination. V is TRBV3-1 (or the pseudogene TRBV3-2) and J is TRBJ2-7, with unresolved D. The DNA for the CDR3 is TGTGCCAGCAGCCAAACCGGGTACGAGCAGTACTTC. Translated: CASSQTGYEQYF.